This T cell receptor beta chain was observed in a study of blood T cell repertoires in COVID-19. As for the study in general: Sample material is recorded as cDNA or gDNA derived from T cells, B-cell-depleted T cells, or PBMCs.

Produced via immunoSEQ multiplex PCR; TCRdb's table is partial and in-frame only. The sample holds roughly 250,000 clones, 70% to 85% seen once. Per the germline V gene, CDR1 is MGHRA and CDR2 is YSYEKL. V was cut by 4 bases and J by 3 bases, with 19 bases left in between. The CDR3 spans 16 residues. The chain uses TRBV4-1 and TRBJ2-7; TRBD2 is a possible D gene (6 bases). What was sequenced was peripheral blood. This TCR derives from a woman of 80 years or more with acute or convalescent COVID-19. The CDR3 region is CASSPGTPYPVYEQYF. In DNA, the CDR3 is TGCGCCAGCAGCCCTGGGACTCCCTATCCCGTCTACGAGCAGTACTTC.